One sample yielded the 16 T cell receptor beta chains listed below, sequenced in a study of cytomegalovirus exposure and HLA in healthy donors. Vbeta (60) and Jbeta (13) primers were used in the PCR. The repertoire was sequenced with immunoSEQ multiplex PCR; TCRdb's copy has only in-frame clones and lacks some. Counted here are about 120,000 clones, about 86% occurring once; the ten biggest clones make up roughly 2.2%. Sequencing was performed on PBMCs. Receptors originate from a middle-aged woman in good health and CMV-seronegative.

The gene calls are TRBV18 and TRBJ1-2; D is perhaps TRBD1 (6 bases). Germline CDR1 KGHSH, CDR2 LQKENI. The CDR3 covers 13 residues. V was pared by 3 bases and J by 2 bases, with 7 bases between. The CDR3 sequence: CASSPDSNYGYTF. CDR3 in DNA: TGTGCCAGCTCACCGGACAGCAACTATGGCTACACCTTC.

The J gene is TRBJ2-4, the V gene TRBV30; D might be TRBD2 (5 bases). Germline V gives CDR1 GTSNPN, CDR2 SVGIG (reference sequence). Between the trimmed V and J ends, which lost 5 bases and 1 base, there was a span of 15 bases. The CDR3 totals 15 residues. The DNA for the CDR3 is TGTGCCTGGGGAGGACTGGAGGCGGCCAAAAACATTCAGTACTTC. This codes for CAWGGLEAAKNIQYF.

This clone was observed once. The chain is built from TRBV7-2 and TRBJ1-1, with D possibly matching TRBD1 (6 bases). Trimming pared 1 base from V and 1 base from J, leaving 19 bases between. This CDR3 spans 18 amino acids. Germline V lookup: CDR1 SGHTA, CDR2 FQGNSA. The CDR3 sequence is CASSLVARVWGPNTEAFF. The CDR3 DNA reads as TGTGCCAGCAGCTTAGTAGCCAGGGTATGGGGGCCGAACACTGAAGCTTTCTTT.

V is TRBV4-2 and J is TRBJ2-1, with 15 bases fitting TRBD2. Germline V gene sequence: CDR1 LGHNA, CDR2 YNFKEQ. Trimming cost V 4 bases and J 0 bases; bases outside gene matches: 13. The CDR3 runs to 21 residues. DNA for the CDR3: TGTGCCAGCAGCCCCTCACAGCCGGGACTAGCGGGAGGTTTCTCCTACAATGAGCAGTTCTTC. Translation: CASSPSQPGLAGGFSYNEQFF.

This CDR3 is CASSTGTSDVETQYF. Here the CDR3 DNA reads TGTGCCAGCAGCACAGGGACTAGCGATGTGGAGACCCAGTACTTC. This rearrangement joins TRBV4-2 to TRBJ2-5, with TRBD2 matching 10 bases. The CDR3 runs to 15 residues. V lost 5 bases and J lost 5; bases outside the gene matches: 8. Germline loops: CDR1 LGHNA, CDR2 YNFKEQ.

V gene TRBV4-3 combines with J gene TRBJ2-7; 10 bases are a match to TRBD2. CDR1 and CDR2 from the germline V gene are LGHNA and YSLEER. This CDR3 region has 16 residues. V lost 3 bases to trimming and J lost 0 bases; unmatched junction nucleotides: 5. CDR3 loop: CASSQGASGGSYEQYF. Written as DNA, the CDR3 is TGCGCCAGCAGCCAGGGGGCTAGCGGGGGCTCCTACGAGCAGTACTTC.

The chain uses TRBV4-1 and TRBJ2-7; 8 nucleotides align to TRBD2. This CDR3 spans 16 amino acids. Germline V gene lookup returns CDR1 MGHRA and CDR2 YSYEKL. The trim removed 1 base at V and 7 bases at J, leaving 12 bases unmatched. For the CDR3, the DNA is TGCGCCAGCAGCCAAGTAGCGGGGCGGGACGTTGGGGAGCAGTACTTC. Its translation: CASSQVAGRDVGEQYF.

The CDR3 DNA follows: TGTGCCAGCAGCCCAGGGAAGGCCAACACTGAAGCTTTCTTT. This codes for CASSPGKANTEAFF. The chain combines TRBV16 with TRBJ1-1; TRBD1 is a possible D gene (5 bases). Germline lookup yields CDR1 KGHSY and CDR2 FQNENV. V gave up 4 bases and J gave up 2 bases, with 11 bases separating them. The CDR3 runs 14 residues. The full variable domain, in which reference TRBV16 and TRBJ1-1 provide the parts outside the CDR3, is GEEVAQTPKHLVRGEGQKAKLYCAPIKGHSYVFWYQQVLKNEFKFLISFQNENVFDETGMPKERFSAKCLPNSPCSLEIQATKLEDSAVYFCASSPGKANTEAFFGQGTRLTVV.

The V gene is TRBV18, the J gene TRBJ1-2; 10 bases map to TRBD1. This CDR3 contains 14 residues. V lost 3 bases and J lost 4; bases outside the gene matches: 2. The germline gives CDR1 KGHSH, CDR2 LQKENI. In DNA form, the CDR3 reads TGTGCCAGCTCACCGACAGGGGGCGCCTATGGCTACACCTTC. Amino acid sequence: CASSPTGGAYGYTF.

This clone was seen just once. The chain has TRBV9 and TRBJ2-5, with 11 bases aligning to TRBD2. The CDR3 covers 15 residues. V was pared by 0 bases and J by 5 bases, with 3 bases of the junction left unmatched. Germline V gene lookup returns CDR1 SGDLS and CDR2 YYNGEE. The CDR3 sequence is CASSVVSGRVETQYF. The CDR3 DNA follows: TGTGCCAGCAGCGTAGTTAGCGGGAGGGTGGAGACCCAGTACTTC. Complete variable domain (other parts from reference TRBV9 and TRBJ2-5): DSGVTQTPKHLITATGQRVTLRCSPRSGDLSVYWYQQSLDQGLQFLIQYYNGEERAKGNILERFSAQQFPDLHSELNLSSLELGDSALYFCASSVVSGRVETQYFGPGTRLLVL.

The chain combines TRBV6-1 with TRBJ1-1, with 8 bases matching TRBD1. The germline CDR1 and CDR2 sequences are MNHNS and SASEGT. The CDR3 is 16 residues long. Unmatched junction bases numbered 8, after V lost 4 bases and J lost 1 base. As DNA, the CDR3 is TGTGCCAGCAGTGCCTCCAGGGGGCTGCCGAACACTGAAGCTTTCTTT. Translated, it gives CASSASRGLPNTEAFF.

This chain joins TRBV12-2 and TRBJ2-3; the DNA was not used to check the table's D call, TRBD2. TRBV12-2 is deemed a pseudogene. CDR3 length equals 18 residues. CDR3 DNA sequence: TGTGCAAGTCGCTTAGGCCCGCTAGCGCTAGCGGGGCTTGAGACGCAGTATTTT. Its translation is CASRLGPLALAGLETQYF.

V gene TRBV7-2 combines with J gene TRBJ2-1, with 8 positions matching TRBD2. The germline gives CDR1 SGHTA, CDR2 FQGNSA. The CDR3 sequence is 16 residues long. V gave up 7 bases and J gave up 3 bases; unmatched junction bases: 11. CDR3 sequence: CASTFDGGRIYNEQFF. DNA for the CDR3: TGTGCCAGCACCTTCGATGGCGGGAGGATCTACAATGAGCAGTTCTTC.

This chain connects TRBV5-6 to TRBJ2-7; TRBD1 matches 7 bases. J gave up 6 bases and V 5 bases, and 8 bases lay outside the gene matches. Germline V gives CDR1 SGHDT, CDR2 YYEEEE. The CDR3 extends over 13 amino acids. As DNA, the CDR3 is TGTGCCAGCAGGTCCGTCTCAGGGGGCGAGCAGTACTTC. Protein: CASRSVSGGEQYF.

The CDR3 here is CATSRGGDGREAFF. The CDR3 DNA follows: TGTGCCACCAGCAGAGGGGGGGACGGACGGGAAGCTTTCTTT. The rearrangement joins TRBV15 to TRBJ1-1; D perhaps matches TRBD1 (5 bases). Germline values: CDR1 LNHNV, CDR2 YYDKDF (reference sequence). CDR3 length: 14 amino acids. Trimming pared 1 base from V and 8 bases from J, leaving 14 bases between.

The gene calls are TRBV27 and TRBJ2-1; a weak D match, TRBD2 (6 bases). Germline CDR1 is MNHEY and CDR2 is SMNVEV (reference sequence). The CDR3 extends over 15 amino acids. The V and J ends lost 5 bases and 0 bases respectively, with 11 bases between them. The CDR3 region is CASSPVRGSYNEQFF. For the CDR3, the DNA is TGTGCCAGCAGTCCCGTGCGGGGCTCCTACAATGAGCAGTTCTTC.